This T cell receptor beta chain was identified during a study of blood T cell repertoires in COVID-19. The V gene lost 4 bases and the J gene lost 1 base, with 12 bases spanning the gap. This CDR3 spans 15 amino acids. Germline-derived CDR1 and CDR2 are SGHRS and YFSETQ. This clone was seen once. Generated by immunoSEQ multiplex PCR, the TCRdb table keeps only in-frame clones and is missing some. The data show roughly 220,000 clones, about 86% seen once. The TCR was taken from an older woman with acute or convalescent COVID-19. J is TRBJ1-3 and V is TRBV5-1; no definite D call. The sequenced sample was peripheral blood. The CDR3 loop is CASSPQTVSGNTIYF. In DNA form, the CDR3 reads TGCGCCAGCAGCCCACAAACAGTATCTGGAAACACCATATATTTT.